These T cell receptor beta chains were read from a single sample in a study of early stage breast cancer tumors. Sequenced by immunoSEQ multiplex PCR; TCRdb stores in-frame clones only, minus some. The sample records roughly 6,500 clones, around two thirds being singletons. Sequenced sample: normal breast tissue next to the tumor. Receptor source: a person aged 45-65 years with breast cancer. CDR3s include the opening cysteine and the closing phenylalanine or tryptophan. D genes are given only for firm matches. A clone size is listed for some rows: how often the clone was seen (once, few, many), or a class if it is expanded.

cdr3_aa cdr3_nt v_call clone_size d_call j_call
CASNRDSHSTDTQYF TGCGCCAGCAACCGGGACAGCCATAGCACAGATACGCAGTATTTT TRBV5-1 . TRBD1 TRBJ2-3
CAISDSVVREANGYTF TGTGCCATCAGTGATTCTGTCGTGCGGGAAGCGAATGGCTACACCTTC TRBV10-3 . . TRBJ1-2
CASAVRREGTQYF TGTGCCAGCGCAGTCAGAAGGGAGGGGACCCAGTACTTC TRBV6-5 . TRBD2 TRBJ2-5
CATSGANVGELFF TGTGCCACCTCGGGAGCGAACGTCGGGGAGCTGTTTTTT TRBV19 . . TRBJ2-2
CASSDRAIDYNEQFF TGTGCCAGCAGCGACCGGGCCATCGACTACAATGAGCAGTTCTTC TRBV9 medium-sized . TRBJ2-1
CAWSYSGTGHYGYTF TGTGCCTGGAGTTATTCCGGGACAGGCCACTATGGCTACACCTTC TRBV30 . TRBD1 TRBJ1-2
CASKWDRETEAFF TGTGCCAGCAAGTGGGACAGGGAAACTGAAGCTTTCTTT TRBV27 . TRBD1 TRBJ1-1
CASSLGLAGGRSYEQYF TGTGCCAGCAGCTTAGGCCTAGCGGGAGGCCGCTCCTACGAGCAGTACTTC TRBV7-8 . TRBD2 TRBJ2-7
CASSFTGHEQFF TGTGCCAGCAGTTTCACAGGGCATGAGCAGTTCTTC TRBV27 . . TRBJ2-1
CASSRAWGPSNYGYTF TGCGCCAGCAGCCGAGCGTGGGGGCCTTCTAACTATGGCTACACCTTC TRBV4-3 . . TRBJ1-2
CASSALQGPSGANVLTF TGTGCCAGCAGCGCGCTACAGGGACCCTCTGGGGCCAACGTCCTGACTTTC TRBV7-3 medium-sized . TRBJ2-6
CASSLRPSDRLVSRNNEQFF TGTGCCAGTAGTCTTAGACCTTCCGACAGGCTAGTCTCTAGGAACAATGAGCAGTTCTTC TRBV19 . . TRBJ2-1
CASSESTGSYNEQFF TGTGCCAGCAGTGAGTCGACAGGGTCCTACAATGAGCAGTTCTTC TRBV2 . TRBD1 TRBJ2-1
CASSLGWEGRNEQFF TGTGCCAGCAGCTTGGGGTGGGAGGGCCGCAATGAGCAGTTCTTC TRBV5-5 . TRBD2 TRBJ2-1
CAISESVGPGANVLTF TGTGCCATCAGTGAGTCCGTGGGGCCTGGGGCCAACGTCCTGACTTTC TRBV10-3 . . TRBJ2-6
CASRGRGETQYF TGTGCCAGCAGGGGAAGGGGGGAGACCCAGTACTTC TRBV5-6 . . TRBJ2-5
CASSPRSGRQGETQYF TGTGCCAGCAGCCCCCGTAGCGGGAGGCAGGGCGAGACCCAGTACTTC TRBV13 . TRBD2 TRBJ2-5
CASSLERGPWNEQFF TGTGCCAGCAGCTTAGAGCGGGGCCCGTGGAATGAGCAGTTCTTC TRBV7-2 few TRBD2 TRBJ2-1
CASSLDNEQFF TGTGCCAGCAGCTTAGACAATGAGCAGTTCTTC TRBV11-3 . . TRBJ2-1
CASSLAGPEAFF TGTGCCAGCAGCTTAGCCGGTCCTGAAGCTTTCTTT TRBV7-8 few . TRBJ1-1
CAIKGAAPDTQYF TGTGCCATCAAGGGGGCTGCCCCAGATACGCAGTATTTT TRBV10-3 . TRBD1 TRBJ2-3
CASSLAGVGEKLFF TGCGCCAGCAGCTTGGCCGGGGTCGGCGAAAAACTGTTTTTT TRBV5-1 . . TRBJ1-4
CASSLGGGFGGREQYF TGTGCCAGCAGCTTAGGAGGCGGTTTCGGGGGTCGAGAGCAGTACTTC TRBV7-2 . . TRBJ2-7
CASSPSGRDYNEQFF TGCGCCAGCAGCCCGAGCGGGAGAGACTACAATGAGCAGTTCTTC TRBV5-1 . TRBD2 TRBJ2-1
CSVEIRSLDEQFF TGCAGCGTTGAAATCCGTTCCCTAGATGAGCAGTTCTTC TRBV29-1 once . TRBJ2-1
CASSYVAGQGQPQHF TGTGCCAGCAGTTACGTGGCAGGGCAGGGACAGCCCCAGCATTTT TRBV6-5 . . TRBJ1-5
CASSDALYSNQPQHF TGTGCCAGCAGTGATGCGCTGTATAGCAATCAGCCCCAGCATTTT TRBV2 . . TRBJ1-5
CASSQDQGGGDTIYF TGTGCCAGCAGCCAAGATCAGGGAGGCGGAGACACCATATATTTT TRBV4-2 . . TRBJ1-3
CASSSFEKLFF TGTGCCAGCAGTAGTTTTGAAAAACTGTTTTTT TRBV2 . . TRBJ1-4
CASRADWDTYEQYF TGTGCCAGCAGGGCAGACTGGGACACCTACGAGCAGTACTTC TRBV27 . . TRBJ2-7
CASSLGRVEETQYF TGTGCCAGCAGCTTGGGACGTGTGGAAGAGACCCAGTACTTC TRBV5-6 . . TRBJ2-5
CASSRGTGSYNEQFF TGTGCCAGCAGCAGAGGCACGGGCTCCTACAATGAGCAGTTCTTC TRBV7-3 . . TRBJ2-1
CASRVQPQHF TGTGCCAGTAGGGTTCAGCCCCAGCATTTT TRBV19 . . TRBJ1-5
CASSEKGGQGRQYF TGTGCCAGTAGTGAGAAGGGGGGACAAGGCCGTCAGTATTTT TRBV19 . . TRBJ2-3
CASSQDLGSDQEAQYF TGTGCCAGCAGCCAAGACTTGGGGAGCGATCAAGAGGCCCAGTACTTC TRBV4-2 . . TRBJ2-5
CASSLVRGDYGYTF TGTGCCAGCAGCTTAGTTCGGGGGGACTATGGCTACACCTTC TRBV7-2 . . TRBJ1-2
CASSFGNPGELFF TGCGCCAGCAGCTTCGGGAACCCCGGGGAGCTGTTTTTT TRBV5-1 . . TRBJ2-2
CASSIYRDSRQPQHF TGTGCCAGTAGTATCTACCGGGACAGTCGTCAGCCCCAGCATTTT TRBV19 medium-sized TRBD1 TRBJ1-5
CASRSDGGPGNTIYF TGTGCCAGCAGATCAGATGGGGGGCCAGGAAACACCATATATTTT TRBV6-5 . . TRBJ1-3
CASHSRNTIYF TGTGCCAGCCACTCAAGAAACACCATATATTTT TRBV27 . . TRBJ1-3
CASTRTGLKNTEAFF TGTGCCAGTACCAGGACAGGGCTGAAAAACACTGAAGCTTTCTTT TRBV19 . TRBD1 TRBJ1-1
CASSGRSTGELFF TGTGCTAGCAGCGGTCGGAGCACCGGGGAGCTGTTTTTT TRBV7-7 few . TRBJ2-2